This T cell receptor beta chain is from a study of blood T cells in healthy people across ages. Regarding the study as a whole: Unknown donor CMV status possibly confounded expanded clonotype changes. Greater diversity and more naive CD4+ cells were seen in long-lived donors than in aged donors.

Sample-barcoded 5' priming and a J-beta primer mix drove a second PCR of about 7 to 11 cycles. TCRdb independently ran MiXCR on the 5' RACE reads; one entry per CDR3 protein. The table has 650,000 to 800,000 distinct CDR3 sequences, roughly 44% seen once; the top ten hold approximately 20%. Only a few counts were recorded for this clonotype. Its specificity is unknown. The CDR3 extends over 14 amino acids. V lost 4 bases to trimming and J lost 9 bases, with 16 bases between them. The gene calls are TRBV12-3 or TRBV12-4 and TRBJ2-1; weak D call: TRBD2 (6 bases). Sequences were obtained from blood. This receptor was obtained from a man in his 60s in good health. The CDR3 DNA reads TGTGCCAGCAGTTGGGGACTCCCCGGGGGTGAGCAGTTCTTC. This encodes CASSWGLPGGEQFF.